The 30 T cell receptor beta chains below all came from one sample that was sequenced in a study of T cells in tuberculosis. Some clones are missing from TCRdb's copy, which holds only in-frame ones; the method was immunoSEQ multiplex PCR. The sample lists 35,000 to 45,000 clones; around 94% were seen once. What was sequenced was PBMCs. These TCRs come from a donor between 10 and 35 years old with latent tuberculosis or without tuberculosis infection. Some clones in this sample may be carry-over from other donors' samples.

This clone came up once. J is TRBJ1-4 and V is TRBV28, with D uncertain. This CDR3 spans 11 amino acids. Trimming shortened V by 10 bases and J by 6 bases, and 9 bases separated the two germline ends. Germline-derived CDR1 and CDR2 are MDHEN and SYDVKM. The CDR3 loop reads CATQRDEKLFF. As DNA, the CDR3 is TGTGCCACCCAGCGGGATGAAAAACTGTTTTTT.

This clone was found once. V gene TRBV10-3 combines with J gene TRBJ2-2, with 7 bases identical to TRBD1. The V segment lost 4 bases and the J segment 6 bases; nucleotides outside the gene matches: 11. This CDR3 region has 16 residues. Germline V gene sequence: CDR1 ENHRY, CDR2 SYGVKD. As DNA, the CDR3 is TGTGCCATCAGTGGAACCGACAGGGTCGAAGCCGGGGAGCTGTTTTTT. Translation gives CAISGTDRVEAGELFF.

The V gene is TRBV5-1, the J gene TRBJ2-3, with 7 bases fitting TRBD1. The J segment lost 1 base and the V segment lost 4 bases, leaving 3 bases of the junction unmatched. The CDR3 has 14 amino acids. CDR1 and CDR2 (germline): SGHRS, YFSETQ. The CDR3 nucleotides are TGCGCCAGCAGCATAGGACAGGGCACAGATACGCAGTATTTT. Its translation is CASSIGQGTDTQYF.

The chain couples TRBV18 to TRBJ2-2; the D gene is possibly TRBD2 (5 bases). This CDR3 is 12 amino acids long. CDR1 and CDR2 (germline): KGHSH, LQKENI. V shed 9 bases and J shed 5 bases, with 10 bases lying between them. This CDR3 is CASSRVTGELFF. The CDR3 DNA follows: TGTGCCAGTTCGCGGGTTACCGGGGAGCTGTTTTTT.

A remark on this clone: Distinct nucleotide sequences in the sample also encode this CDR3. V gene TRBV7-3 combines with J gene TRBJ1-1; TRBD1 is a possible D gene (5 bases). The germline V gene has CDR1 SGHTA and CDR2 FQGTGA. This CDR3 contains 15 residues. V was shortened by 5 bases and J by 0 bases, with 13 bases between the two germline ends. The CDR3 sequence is CASSLTGDLNTEAFF. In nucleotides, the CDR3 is TGTGCCAGCAGCCTTACGGGGGACTTGAACACTGAAGCTTTCTTT.

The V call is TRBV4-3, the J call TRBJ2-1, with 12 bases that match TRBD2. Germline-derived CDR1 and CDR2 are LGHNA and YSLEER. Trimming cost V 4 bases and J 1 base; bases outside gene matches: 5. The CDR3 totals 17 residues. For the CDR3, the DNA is TGCGCCAGCAGCCTGGCTAGCGGGGGGGCTTCCTACAATGAGCAGTTCTTC. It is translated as CASSLASGGASYNEQFF.

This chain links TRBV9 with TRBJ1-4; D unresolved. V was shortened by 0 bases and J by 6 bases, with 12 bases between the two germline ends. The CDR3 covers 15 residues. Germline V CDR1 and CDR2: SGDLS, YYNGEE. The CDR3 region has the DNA TGTGCCAGCAGCGTAGGGGCAGCGGGTGATGAAAAACTGTTTTTT. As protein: CASSVGAAGDEKLFF.

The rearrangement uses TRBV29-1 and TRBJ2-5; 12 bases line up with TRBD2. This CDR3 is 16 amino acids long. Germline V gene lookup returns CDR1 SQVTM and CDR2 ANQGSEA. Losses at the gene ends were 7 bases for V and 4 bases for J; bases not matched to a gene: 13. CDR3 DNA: TGCAGCGCAACGACTAGCGGGAGTTTGATTTCAGAGACCCAGTACTTC. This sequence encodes CSATTSGSLISETQYF.

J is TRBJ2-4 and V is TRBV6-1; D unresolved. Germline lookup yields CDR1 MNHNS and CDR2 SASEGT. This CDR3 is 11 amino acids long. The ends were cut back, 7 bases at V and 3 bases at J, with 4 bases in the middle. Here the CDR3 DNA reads TGTGCCAGCACCTTCAAAAACATTCAGTACTTC. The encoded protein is CASTFKNIQYF.

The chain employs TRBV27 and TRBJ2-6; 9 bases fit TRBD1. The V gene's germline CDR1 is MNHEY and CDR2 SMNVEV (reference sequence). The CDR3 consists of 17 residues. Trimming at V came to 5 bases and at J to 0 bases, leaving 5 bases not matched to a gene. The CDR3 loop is CASSLGQGDSGANVLTF. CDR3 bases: TGTGCCAGCAGTCTGGGACAGGGAGACTCTGGGGCCAACGTCCTGACTTTC.

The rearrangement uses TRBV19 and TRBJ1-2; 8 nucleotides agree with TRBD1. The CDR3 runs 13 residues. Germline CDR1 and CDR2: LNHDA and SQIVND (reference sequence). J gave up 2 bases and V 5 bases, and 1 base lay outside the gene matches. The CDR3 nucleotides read TGTGCCAGTAGTCGGACAGGGAACTATGGCTACACCTTC. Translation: CASSRTGNYGYTF. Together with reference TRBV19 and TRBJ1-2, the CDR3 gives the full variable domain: DGGITQSPKYLFRKEGQNVTLSCEQNLNHDAMYWYRQDPGQGLRLIYYSQIVNDFQKGDIAEGYSVSREKKESFPLTVTSAQKNPTAFYLCASSRTGNYGYTFGSGTRLTVV.

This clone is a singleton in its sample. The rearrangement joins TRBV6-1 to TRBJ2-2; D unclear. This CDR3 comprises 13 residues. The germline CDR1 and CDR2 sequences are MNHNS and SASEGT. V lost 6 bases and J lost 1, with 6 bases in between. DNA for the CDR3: TGTGCCAGCAGCCGACAGAACACCGGGGAGCTGTTTTTT. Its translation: CASSRQNTGELFF.

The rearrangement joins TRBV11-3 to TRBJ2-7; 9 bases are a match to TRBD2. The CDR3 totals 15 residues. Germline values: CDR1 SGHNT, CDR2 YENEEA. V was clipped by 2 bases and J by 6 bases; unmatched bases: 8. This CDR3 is CASSLYPAGGSEQYF. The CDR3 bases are TGTGCCAGCAGCTTATACCCAGCGGGAGGATCCGAGCAGTACTTC.

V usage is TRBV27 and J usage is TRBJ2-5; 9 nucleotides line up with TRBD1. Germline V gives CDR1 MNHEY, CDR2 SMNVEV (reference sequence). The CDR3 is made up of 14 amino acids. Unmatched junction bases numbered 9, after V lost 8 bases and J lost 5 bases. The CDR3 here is CASGIQGARETQYF. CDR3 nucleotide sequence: TGTGCCAGCGGCATACAGGGGGCGCGGGAGACCCAGTACTTC.

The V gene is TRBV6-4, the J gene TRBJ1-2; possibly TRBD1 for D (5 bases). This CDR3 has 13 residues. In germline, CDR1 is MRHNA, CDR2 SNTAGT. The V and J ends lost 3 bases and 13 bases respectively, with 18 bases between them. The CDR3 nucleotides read TGTGCCAGCAGTGAGTCGAGGGGACTTCGTTTCACCTTC. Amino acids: CASSESRGLRFTF.

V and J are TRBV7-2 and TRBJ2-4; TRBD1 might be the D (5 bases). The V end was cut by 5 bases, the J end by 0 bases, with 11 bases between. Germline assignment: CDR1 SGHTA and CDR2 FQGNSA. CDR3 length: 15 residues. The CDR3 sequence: CASSPDSAAKNIQYF. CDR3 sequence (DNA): TGTGCCAGCAGCCCTGACAGCGCAGCCAAAAACATTCAGTACTTC. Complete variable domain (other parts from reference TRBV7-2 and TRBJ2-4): GAGVSQSPSNKVTEKGKDVELRCDPISGHTALYWYRQSLGQGLEFLIYFQGNSAPDKSGLPSDRFSAERTGGSVSTLTIQRTQQEDSAVYLCASSPDSAAKNIQYFGAGTRLSVL.

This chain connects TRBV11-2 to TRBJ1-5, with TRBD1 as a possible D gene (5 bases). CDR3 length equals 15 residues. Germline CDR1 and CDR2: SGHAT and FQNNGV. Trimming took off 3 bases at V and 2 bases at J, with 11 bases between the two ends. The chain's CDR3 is CASSLSGPGNQPQHF. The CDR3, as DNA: TGTGCCAGCAGCTTGTCAGGGCCAGGCAATCAGCCCCAGCATTTT.

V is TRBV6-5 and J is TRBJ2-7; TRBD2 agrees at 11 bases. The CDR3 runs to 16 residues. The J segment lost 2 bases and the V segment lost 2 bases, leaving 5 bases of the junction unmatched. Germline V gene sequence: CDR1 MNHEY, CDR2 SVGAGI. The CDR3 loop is CASSYQGTSGPYEQYF. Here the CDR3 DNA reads TGTGCCAGCAGTTACCAAGGGACTAGCGGACCCTACGAGCAGTACTTC.

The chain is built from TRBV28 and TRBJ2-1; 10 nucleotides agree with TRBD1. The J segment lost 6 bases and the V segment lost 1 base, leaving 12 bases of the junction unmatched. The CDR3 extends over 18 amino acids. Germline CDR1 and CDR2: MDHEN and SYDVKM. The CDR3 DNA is TGTGCCAGCAGTTTATACCCCCCCGGGACAGGGGAGGTCAATGAGCAGTTCTTC. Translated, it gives CASSLYPPGTGEVNEQFF.

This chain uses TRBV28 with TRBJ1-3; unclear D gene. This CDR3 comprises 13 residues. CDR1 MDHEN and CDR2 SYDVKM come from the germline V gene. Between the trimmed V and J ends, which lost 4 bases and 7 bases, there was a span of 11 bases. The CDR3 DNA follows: TGTGCCAGCAGTTGGAGAGCGGCTAACACCATATATTTT. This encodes CASSWRAANTIYF.

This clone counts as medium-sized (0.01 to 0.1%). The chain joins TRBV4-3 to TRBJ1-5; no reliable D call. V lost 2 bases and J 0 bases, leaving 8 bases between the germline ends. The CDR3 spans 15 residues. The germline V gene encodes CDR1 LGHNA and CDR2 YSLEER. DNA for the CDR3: TGCGCCAGCAGCCAACTCAGACATAGCAATCAGCCCCAGCATTTT. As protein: CASSQLRHSNQPQHF.

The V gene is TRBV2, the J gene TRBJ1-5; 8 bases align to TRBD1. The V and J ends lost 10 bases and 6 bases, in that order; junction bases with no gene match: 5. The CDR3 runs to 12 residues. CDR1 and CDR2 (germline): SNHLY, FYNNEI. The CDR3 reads CATQGAGQPQHF. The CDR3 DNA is TGTGCCACCCAGGGGGCAGGTCAGCCCCAGCATTTT.

For the CDR3, the DNA is TGTGCCAGCAGTCCGAGGGGGTCCCCTGGAGATACGCAGTATTTT. Protein product: CASSPRGSPGDTQYF. The chain links TRBV6-6 to TRBJ2-3, with D perhaps TRBD1 (6 bases). Trimming stripped 5 bases from V and 5 bases from J, with 17 bases between. Germline V lookup: CDR1 MNHNY, CDR2 SVGAGI (reference sequence). CDR3 length: 15 amino acids.

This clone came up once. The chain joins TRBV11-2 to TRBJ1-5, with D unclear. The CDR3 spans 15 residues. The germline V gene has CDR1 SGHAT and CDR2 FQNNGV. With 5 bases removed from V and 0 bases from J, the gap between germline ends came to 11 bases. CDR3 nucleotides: TGTGCCAGCAGCGCGACACCCTATAGCAATCAGCCCCAGCATTTT. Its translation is CASSATPYSNQPQHF.

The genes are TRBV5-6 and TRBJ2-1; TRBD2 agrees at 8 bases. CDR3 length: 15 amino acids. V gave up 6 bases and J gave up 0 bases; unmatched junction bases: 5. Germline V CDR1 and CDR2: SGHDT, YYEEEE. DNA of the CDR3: TGTGCCAGCATTCAGCGGGAGCACTCCTACAATGAGCAGTTCTTC. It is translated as CASIQREHSYNEQFF.

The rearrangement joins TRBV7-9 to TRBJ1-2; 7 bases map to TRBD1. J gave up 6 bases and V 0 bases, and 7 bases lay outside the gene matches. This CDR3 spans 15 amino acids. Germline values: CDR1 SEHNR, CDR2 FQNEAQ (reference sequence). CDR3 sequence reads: CASSLALGQVDGYTF. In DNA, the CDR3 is TGTGCCAGCAGCTTAGCCCTTGGACAGGTGGATGGCTACACCTTC.

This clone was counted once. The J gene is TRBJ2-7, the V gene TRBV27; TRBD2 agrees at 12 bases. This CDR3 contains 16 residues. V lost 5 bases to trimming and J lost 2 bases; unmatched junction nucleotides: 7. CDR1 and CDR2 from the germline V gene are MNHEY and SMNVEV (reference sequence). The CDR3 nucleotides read TGTGCCAGCAGTCCCCTAGCGGGAGGGTACCCCTACGAGCAGTACTTC. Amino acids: CASSPLAGGYPYEQYF.

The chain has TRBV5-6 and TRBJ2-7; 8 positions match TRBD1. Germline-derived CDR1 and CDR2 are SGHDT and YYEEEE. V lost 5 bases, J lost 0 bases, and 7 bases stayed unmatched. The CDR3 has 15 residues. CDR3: CASSFQGAPSYEQYF. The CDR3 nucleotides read TGTGCCAGCAGTTTTCAGGGGGCCCCCTCCTACGAGCAGTACTTC. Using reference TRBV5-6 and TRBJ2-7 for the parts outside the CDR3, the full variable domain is DAGVTQSPTHLIKTRGQQVTLRCSPKSGHDTVSWYQQALGQGPQFIFQYYEEEERQRGNFPDRFSGHQFPNYSSELNVNALLLGDSALYLCASSFQGAPSYEQYFGPGTRLTVT.

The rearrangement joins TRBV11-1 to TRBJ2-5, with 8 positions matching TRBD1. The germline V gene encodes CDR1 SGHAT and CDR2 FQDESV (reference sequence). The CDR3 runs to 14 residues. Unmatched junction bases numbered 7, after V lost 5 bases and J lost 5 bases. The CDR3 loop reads CASSPGQGAETQYF. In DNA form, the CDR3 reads TGTGCCAGCAGCCCAGGGCAGGGGGCCGAGACCCAGTACTTC.

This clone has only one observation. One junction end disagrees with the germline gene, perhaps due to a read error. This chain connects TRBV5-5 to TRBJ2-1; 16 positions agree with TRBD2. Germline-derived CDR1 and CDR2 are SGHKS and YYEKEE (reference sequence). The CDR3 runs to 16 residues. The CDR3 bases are TGTGGCAGCTTTCCGGGGACTAGCGGGAGGGCCGATGAGCAGTTCTTC. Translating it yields CGSFPGTSGRADEQFF.